This TCR beta chain was captured by sequencing in a study of shared clonotypes between healthy human individuals. The length of the CDR3 is 12 residues. The germline CDR1 and CDR2 sequences are SGHRS and YFSETQ. Between the trimmed V and J ends, which lost 4 bases and 3 bases, there was a span of 7 bases. About this clone: Its antigen is still unknown.

Study-wide results and caveats: Among donors, the sharing of clonotypes was expected to be influenced by sequencing depth. Generally, naive subsets came out with larger estimated richness than memory subsets.

Per the authors' pipeline: Filtering was not the same, since immunoSEQ gave junction-only sequences without quality scores. Assay: immunoSEQ multiplex PCR; the TCRdb copy retains only in-frame clones and omits some. The D gene and trimming were derived from the DNA, and the V and J assignments and clone size from that table. In the table there are 2.3 million or so clones, 80% to 95% of which are singletons. This receptor was taken from a man aged 18-30 years in good health. Some clones in this sample may be carry-over from other donors' samples. Input material: naive CD4+ T cells from PBMCs. Subset meaning: CD45RA+ positively selected. The chain has TRBV5-1 and TRBJ1-1; D uncertain. Here the CDR3 DNA reads TGCGCCAGCAGCAATCAGGACACTGAAGCTTTCTTT. This encodes CASSNQDTEAFF.